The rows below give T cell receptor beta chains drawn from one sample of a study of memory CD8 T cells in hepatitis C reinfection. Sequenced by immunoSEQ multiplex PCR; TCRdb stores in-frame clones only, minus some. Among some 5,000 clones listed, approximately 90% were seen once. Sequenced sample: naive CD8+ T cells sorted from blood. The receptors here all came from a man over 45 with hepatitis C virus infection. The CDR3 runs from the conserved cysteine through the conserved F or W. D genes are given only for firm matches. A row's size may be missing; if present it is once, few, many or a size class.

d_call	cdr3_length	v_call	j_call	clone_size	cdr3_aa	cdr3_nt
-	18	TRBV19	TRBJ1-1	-	CASSISAMIITNNTEAFF	TGTGCCAGTAGTATTTCAGCGATGATAATAACAAATAACACTGAAGCTTTCTTT
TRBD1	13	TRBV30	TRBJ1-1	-	CAWGQGLNTEAFF	TGTGCCTGGGGACAGGGGCTTAACACTGAAGCTTTCTTT
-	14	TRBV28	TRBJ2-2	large	CASSLRGGRKELFF	TGTGCCAGCAGTTTAAGGGGTGGCAGAAAAGAGCTGTTTTTT
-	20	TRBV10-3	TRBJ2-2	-	CAISESTLTTGPADTGELFF	TGTGCCATCAGTGAGTCAACTCTCACGACAGGACCCGCGGACACCGGGGAGCTGTTTTTT
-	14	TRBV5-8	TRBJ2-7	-	CASSLTGSGYEQYF	TGTGCCAGCAGCTTGACAGGATCAGGCTACGAGCAGTACTTC
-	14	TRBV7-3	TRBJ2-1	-	CASSPGFSNNEQFF	TGTGCCAGCAGCCCGGGGTTTTCAAACAATGAGCAGTTCTTC
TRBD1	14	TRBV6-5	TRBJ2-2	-	CASSLTGGTGELFF	TGTGCCAGCAGTTTGACAGGGGGGACCGGGGAGCTGTTTTTT
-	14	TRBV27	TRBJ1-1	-	CASSLGQMNTEAFF	TGTGCCAGCAGTTTAGGACAAATGAACACTGAAGCTTTCTTT
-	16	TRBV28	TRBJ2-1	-	CASSSPRESSYNEQFF	TGTGCCAGCAGTAGCCCCCGGGAGAGCTCCTACAATGAGCAGTTCTTC
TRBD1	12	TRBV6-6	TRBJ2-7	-	CASGTGAYEQYF	TGTGCCAGCGGGACAGGCGCCTACGAGCAGTACTTC
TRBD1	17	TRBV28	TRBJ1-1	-	CASSPMDRVIGGTEAFF	TGTGCCAGCAGTCCCATGGACAGGGTGATAGGGGGAACTGAAGCTTTCTTT
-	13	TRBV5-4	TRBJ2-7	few	CASRGSASYEQYF	TGTGCCAGCAGGGGGAGTGCCTCCTACGAGCAGTACTTC
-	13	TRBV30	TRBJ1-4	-	CAWAGPTNEKLFF	TGTGCCTGGGCTGGGCCCACTAATGAAAAACTGTTTTTT
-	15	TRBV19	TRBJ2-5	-	CASSMFSVSSETQYF	TGTGCCAGTAGTATGTTCTCTGTTAGCTCGGAGACCCAGTACTTC
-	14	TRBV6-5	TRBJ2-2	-	CASSYGGTSGELFF	TGTGCCAGCAGTTACGGGGGGACGTCCGGGGAGCTGTTTTTT
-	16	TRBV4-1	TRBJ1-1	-	CASSQGYDSLNTEAFF	TGCGCCAGCAGCCAGGGGTACGACAGTCTGAACACTGAAGCTTTCTTT
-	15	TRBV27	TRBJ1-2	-	CASSLSISAGRSYTF	TGTGCCAGCAGTTTATCGATTTCTGCAGGGCGAAGCTACACCTTC
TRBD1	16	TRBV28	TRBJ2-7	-	CASSFPRTGGSREQYF	TGTGCCAGCAGTTTCCCTCGGACAGGGGGGAGCCGCGAGCAGTACTTC
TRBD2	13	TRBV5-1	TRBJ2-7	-	CASSDLAGYEQYF	TGCGCCAGCAGCGATCTAGCGGGATACGAGCAGTACTTC
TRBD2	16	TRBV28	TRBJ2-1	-	CASSLTAGGGYNEQFF	TGTGCCAGCAGTTTAACGGCGGGAGGAGGATACAATGAGCAGTTCTTC
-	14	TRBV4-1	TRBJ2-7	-	CASSLRDTTYEQYF	TGCGCCAGCAGCCTCCGGGACACCACCTACGAGCAGTACTTC
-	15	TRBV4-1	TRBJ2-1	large	CASSQDNHNTDEQFF	TGCGCCAGCAGCCAAGACAATCATAATACGGATGAGCAGTTCTTC
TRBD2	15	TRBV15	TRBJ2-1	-	CATSSGLAGVVEQFF	TGTGCCACCAGCAGTGGGCTAGCGGGAGTGGTTGAGCAGTTCTTC
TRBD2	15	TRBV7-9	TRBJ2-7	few	CASSQDPGGSYEQYF	TGCGCCAGCAGCCAAGATCCGGGGGGGTCCTACGAGCAGTACTTC
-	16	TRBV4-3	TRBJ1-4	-	CASSQVGGGSNEKLFF	TGCGCCAGCAGCCAAGTTGGGGGGGGGTCTAATGAAAAACTGTTTTTT
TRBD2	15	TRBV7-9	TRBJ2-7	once	CASSLFTGGVYEQYF	TGTGCCAGCAGCTTATTTACGGGGGGAGTCTACGAGCAGTACTTC
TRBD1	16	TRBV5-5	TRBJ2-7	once	CASSTPDRELSNEQYF	TGTGCCAGCAGCACGCCGGACAGGGAACTAAGTAACGAGCAGTACTTC
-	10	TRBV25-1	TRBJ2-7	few	CASSAYEQYF	TGTGCCAGCAGTGCGTACGAGCAGTACTTC
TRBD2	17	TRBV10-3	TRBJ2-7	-	CAISVACPAGGSYEQYF	TGTGCCATCAGTGTGGCGTGCCCAGCGGGAGGCTCCTACGAGCAGTACTTC
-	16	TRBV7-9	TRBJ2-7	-	CASYGWSGRSTYEQYF	TGTGCCAGTTATGGGTGGAGCGGTAGGTCGACCTACGAGCAGTACTTC
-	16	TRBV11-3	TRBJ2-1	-	CASSFMSASSYNEQFF	TGTGCCAGCAGCTTCATGAGCGCGAGCTCCTACAATGAGCAGTTCTTC
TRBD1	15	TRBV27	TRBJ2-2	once	CASISGTGGSGELFF	TGTGCCAGCATTTCCGGGACAGGGGGCAGCGGGGAGCTGTTTTTT
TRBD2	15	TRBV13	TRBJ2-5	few	CASSLRAGGRETQYF	TGTGCCAGCAGCTTAAGAGCGGGAGGGCGAGAGACCCAGTACTTC
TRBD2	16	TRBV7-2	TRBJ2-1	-	CASSPTSGSIYNEQFF	TGTGCCAGCAGCCCGACTAGCGGGTCGATCTACAATGAGCAGTTCTTC
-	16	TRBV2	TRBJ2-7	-	CASRTGDLAGEYEQYF	TGTGCCAGCAGGACAGGGGACCTGGCGGGAGAATACGAGCAGTACTTC
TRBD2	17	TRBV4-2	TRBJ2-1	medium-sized	CASSQASREDSYNEQFF	TGTGCCAGCAGCCAAGCTTCACGGGAGGACTCCTACAATGAGCAGTTCTTC
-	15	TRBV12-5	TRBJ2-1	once	CASGSYVTGLDEQFF	TGTGCTAGTGGGTCCTATGTAACGGGATTGGATGAACAGTTCTTC
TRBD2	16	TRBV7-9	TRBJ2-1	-	CASSLYTGGEGNEQFF	TGTGCCAGCAGCTTATACACGGGAGGTGAGGGGAATGAGCAGTTCTTC
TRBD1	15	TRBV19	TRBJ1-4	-	CASSPGTATNEKLFF	TGTGCCAGTAGTCCGGGGACAGCAACTAATGAAAAACTGTTTTTT
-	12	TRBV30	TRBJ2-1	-	CAWSVAMNEQFF	TGTGCCTGGAGTGTAGCTATGAATGAGCAGTTCTTC
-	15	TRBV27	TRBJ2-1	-	CASSLLGRFRNEQFF	TGTGCCAGCAGTTTACTCGGGAGATTCAGGAATGAGCAGTTCTTC